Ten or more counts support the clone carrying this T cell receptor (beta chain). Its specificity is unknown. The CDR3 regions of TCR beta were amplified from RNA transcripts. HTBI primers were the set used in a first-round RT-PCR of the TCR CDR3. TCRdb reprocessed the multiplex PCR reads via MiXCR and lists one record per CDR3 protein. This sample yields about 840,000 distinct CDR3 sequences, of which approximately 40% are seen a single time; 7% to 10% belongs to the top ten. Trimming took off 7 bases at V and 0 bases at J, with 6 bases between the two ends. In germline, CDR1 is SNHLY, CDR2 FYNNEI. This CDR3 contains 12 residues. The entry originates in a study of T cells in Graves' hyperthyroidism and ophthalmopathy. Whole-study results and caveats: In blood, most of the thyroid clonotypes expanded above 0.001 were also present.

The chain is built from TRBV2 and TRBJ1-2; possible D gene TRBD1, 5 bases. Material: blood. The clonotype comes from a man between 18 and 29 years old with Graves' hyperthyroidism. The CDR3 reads CASKGTNYGYTF. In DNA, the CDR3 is TGTGCCAGCAAGGGGACTAACTATGGCTACACCTTC.